These 29 T cell receptor beta chains were sequenced from one sample in a study of T cells in Graves' hyperthyroidism and ophthalmopathy. RNA transcripts served as the template for amplifying TCR beta CDR3 regions. An initial round of RT-PCR targeting the TCR CDR3 relied on the HTBI primer set. TCRdb re-analysed the multiplex PCR reads in MiXCR, keeping a single row per CDR3 protein. There are hundreds of thousands of distinct CDR3 sequences in the sample; 35% to 55% occur only once, and about 7.8% lies in the top ten. The source material was peripheral blood or thyroid tissue (not recorded which). Receptor source: a woman aged 18-29 years with Graves' hyperthyroidism.

V and J are TRBV24-1 and TRBJ2-7, with D maybe TRBD1 (5 bases). The V end lost 3 bases, the J end lost 7 bases, and 12 bases lay between the germline ends. CDR3 length: 13 residues. The germline gives CDR1 KGHDR, CDR2 SFDVKD. This chain's CDR3 is CATSDPKTEEQYF. The CDR3 DNA reads TGTGCCACCAGTGATCCCAAGACAGAAGAGCAGTACTTC.

This clonotype was seen more than once but under ten times. The chain couples TRBV10-3 to TRBJ2-2; a possible D gene is TRBD1 (6 bases). Germline lookup yields CDR1 ENHRY and CDR2 SYGVKD. Trimming left V 4 bases short and J 3 bases short, with 15 bases between. The CDR3 covers 16 residues. CDR3 sequence: CAISAQGKVDTGELFF. The CDR3 nucleotides read TGTGCCATCAGTGCGCAGGGGAAGGTGGACACCGGGGAGCTGTTTTTT.

The gene calls are TRBV10-3 and TRBJ2-7; 10 bases are a match to TRBD1. The germline V gene encodes CDR1 ENHRY and CDR2 SYGVKD. With V trimmed by 6 bases and J by 3 bases, 5 bases remained unmatched. The CDR3 contains 14 residues. The CDR3 DNA reads as TGTGCCATCAGCCCGGGACAGGGGTGCTACGAGCAGTACTTC. This codes for CAISPGQGCYEQYF.

This clonotype has more than one count but fewer than ten. An end of the junction differs from the germline gene, which may be a read error. This chain connects TRBV7-9 to TRBJ2-2; 7 positions agree with TRBD2. This CDR3 is 16 amino acids long. Germline V CDR1 and CDR2: SEHNR, FQNEAQ (reference sequence). This chain's CDR3 is CASSPLGRENTGELFF. CDR3 DNA: TGCGCCAGCAGCCCGCTAGGGAGGGAGAACACCGGGGAGCTGTTTTTT.

The chain recombines TRBV9 with TRBJ1-3; D possibly corresponds to TRBD1 (5 bases). The CDR3 covers 16 residues. The germline CDR1 and CDR2 sequences are SGDLS and YYNGEE. V was shortened by 4 bases and J by 1 base, with 15 bases between the two germline ends. The CDR3 coding sequence is TGTGCCAGCAGCCCTACCACGGACACTTCTGGAAACACCATATATTTT. It yields the protein CASSPTTDTSGNTIYF.

Concerning this clonotype itself: The junction shows a germline mismatch at one end, possibly a read error. The chain links TRBV7-3 to TRBJ1-2, with 10 bases fitting TRBD1. CDR1 and CDR2 from the germline V gene are SGHTA and FQGTGA. The CDR3 runs to 16 residues. CDR3 loop: CASSHVPGDRGSSYTF. The CDR3 nucleotides are TGCGCCAGCAGCCATGTCCCCGGGGACAGGGGTTCCAGCTACACCTTC.

The genes are TRBV9 and TRBJ2-2; no firm D call. This CDR3 has 12 residues. Per germline, CDR1 SGDLS and CDR2 YYNGEE. Between the trimmed V and J ends, which lost 1 base and 7 bases, there was a span of 5 bases. The CDR3 DNA reads TGTGCCAGCAGCGTAATCGGCGGGGAGCTGTTTTTT. Translation: CASSVIGGELFF.

This clonotype was observed a few times. The J gene is TRBJ2-5, the V gene TRBV9; TRBD2 might be the D (6 bases). The CDR3 runs 16 residues. The germline V and J ends were trimmed by 0 bases and 2 bases, with 14 bases remaining between them. Germline assignment: CDR1 SGDLS and CDR2 YYNGEE. Here the CDR3 reads CASSVGGGLGQETQYF. CDR3 sequence (DNA): TGTGCCAGCAGCGTAGGAGGAGGGCTGGGGCAAGAGACCCAGTACTTC.

The V gene is TRBV19, the J gene TRBJ1-3; 8 bases line up with TRBD1. From germline, CDR1 is LNHDA and CDR2 SQIVND (reference sequence). CDR3 length: 11 amino acids. The J segment lost 7 bases and the V segment lost 10 bases, leaving 3 bases of the junction unmatched. The CDR3 bases are TGTGCCATTAGGACAGGGAACACCATATATTTT. Translated: CAIRTGNTIYF.

V usage is TRBV4-1 and J usage is TRBJ2-7; possibly TRBD2 for D (5 bases). The CDR3 is made up of 15 amino acids. Trimming cost V 1 base and J 3 bases, with 13 bases left between them. CDR1 is MGHRA and CDR2 is YSYEKL in the germline V gene. Here the CDR3 DNA reads TGCGCCAGCAGCCAAGGTCAGAGGGAAATCTACGAGCAGTACTTC. It specifies CASSQGQREIYEQYF.

This clonotype was observed a few times. V usage is TRBV7-2 and J usage is TRBJ2-7, with TRBD1 matching over 7 bases. Germline trimming cut 3 bases from V and 3 bases from J; bases unmatched to any gene: 5. Looked up from germline, CDR1 is SGHTA and CDR2 is FQGNSA. This CDR3 contains 14 residues. CDR3 protein: CASSFGQGVYEQYF. The CDR3 nucleotides are TGTGCCAGCAGCTTTGGGCAGGGGGTCTACGAGCAGTACTTC.

This clonotype was observed many times. The chain carries TRBV29-1 and TRBJ1-3, with 9 bases aligning to TRBD1. In germline, CDR1 is SQVTM, CDR2 ANQGSEA. The CDR3 has 15 residues. V gave up 5 bases and J gave up 3 bases; unmatched junction bases: 8. In DNA form, the CDR3 reads TGCAGCGTTTATACACAGGGGGCTGGTGGAAACACCATATATTTT. It translates to CSVYTQGAGGNTIYF.

The CDR3 loop is CASSLAGVKGNQPQHF. The CDR3 DNA follows: TGTGCCAGCAGCTTAGCTGGGGTTAAAGGCAATCAGCCCCAGCATTTT. The chain has TRBV7-9 and TRBJ1-5, with D unclear. From germline, CDR1 is SEHNR and CDR2 FQNEAQ (reference sequence). The CDR3 contains 16 residues. The V gene lost 0 bases and the J gene lost 2 bases, with 11 bases spanning the gap.

This clonotype was found once. V usage is TRBV19 and J usage is TRBJ1-5; TRBD1 matches 9 bases. The CDR3 consists of 13 residues. In germline, CDR1 is LNHDA, CDR2 SQIVND (reference sequence). The V segment lost 7 bases and the J segment 14 bases; nucleotides outside the gene matches: 12. For the CDR3, the DNA is TGTGCCAGTACCGCGGGACAGGGAGGCTACGAGCATTTT. It is translated as CASTAGQGGYEHF.

This sequence joins TRBV7-2 and TRBJ2-5; D is possibly TRBD1 (6 bases). Deletions cut 4 bases from V and 5 bases from J, with 17 bases between. The CDR3 runs to 15 residues. Germline V CDR1 and CDR2: SGHTA, FQGNSA. Here the CDR3 reads CASSSDSGERETQYF. In DNA, the CDR3 is TGTGCCAGCAGCTCGGACAGCGGAGAAAGGGAGACCCAGTACTTC.

The CDR3 DNA follows: TGTGCCAGTAGTGCGCAGGCCCACCTTAAGACCCAGTACTTC. Residues: CASSAQAHLKTQYF. V is TRBV19 and J is TRBJ2-5; no clear D gene. CDR3 size: 14 residues. Germline values: CDR1 LNHDA, CDR2 SQIVND (reference sequence). The V end lost 5 bases, the J end lost 6 bases, and 16 bases lay between the germline ends.

V usage is TRBV7-2 and J usage is TRBJ2-2; D call uncertain. The V end was cut by 5 bases, the J end by 8 bases, with 15 bases between. CDR3 length equals 14 residues. Germline CDR1 is SGHTA and CDR2 is FQGNSA. The CDR3 reads CASSRGSPGGELFF. In DNA form, the CDR3 reads TGTGCCAGCAGCCGCGGCTCTCCCGGGGGGGAGCTGTTTTTT. The whole variable domain, remainder taken from reference TRBV7-2 and TRBJ2-2, is GAGVSQSPSNKVTEKGKDVELRCDPISGHTALYWYRQSLGQGLEFLIYFQGNSAPDKSGLPSDRFSAERTGGSVSTLTIQRTQQEDSAVYLCASSRGSPGGELFFGEGSRLTVL.

The V call is TRBV12-3 or TRBV12-4, the J call TRBJ1-5, with D possibly TRBD1 on 5 matching bases. The CDR3 has 20 residues. V was pared by 2 bases and J by 2 bases, with 25 bases between. CDR3 bases: TGTGCCAGCAGTTTAATAGGTGGCGGGGCAGGGAGTTTTCGCAATCAGCCCCAGCATTTT. Encoded protein: CASSLIGGGAGSFRNQPQHF.

The J gene is TRBJ2-5, the V gene TRBV2; 8 bases line up with TRBD1. Germline CDR1 is SNHLY and CDR2 is FYNNEI. The CDR3 runs to 14 residues. The V gene end was trimmed by 5 bases and the J gene end by 5 bases; junction bases not matched to a gene: 7. Here the CDR3 DNA reads TGTGCCAGCAGTTACAGGGGGACTGAGGAGACCCAGTACTTC. Protein sequence: CASSYRGTEETQYF.

This chain links TRBV5-1 with TRBJ1-3; D perhaps matches TRBD1 (5 bases). With 0 bases removed from V and 3 bases from J, the gap between germline ends came to 7 bases. The length of the CDR3 is 14 residues. Per the germline V gene, CDR1 is SGHRS and CDR2 is YFSETQ. The CDR3 coding sequence is TGCGCCAGCAGCTTGGAGGGGATTGGAAACACCATATATTTT. Translating it yields CASSLEGIGNTIYF.

The genes are TRBV10-3 and TRBJ2-7, with TRBD2 matching 7 bases. This CDR3 has 15 residues. Germline V gene lookup returns CDR1 ENHRY and CDR2 SYGVKD. V lost 10 bases and J lost 7; bases outside the gene matches: 19. The DNA of the CDR3 is TGTGCCAGCAGCTTAAGCGGGACCCAGTTAGATGAGCAGTACTTC. Translating it yields CASSLSGTQLDEQYF.

There are a few counts of this clonotype. V is TRBV6-1 and J is TRBJ1-1, with 8 nucleotides matching TRBD1. Germline CDR1 reads MNHNS; CDR2 reads SASEGT. This CDR3 is 15 amino acids long. V was clipped by 7 bases and J by 4 bases; unmatched bases: 11. CDR3 sequence (DNA): TGTGCCAGCACCCATCCCCAGGGGGCGCGCACTGAAGCTTTCTTT. Protein: CASTHPQGARTEAFF.

This clonotype has at least ten counts. V and J are TRBV25-1 and TRBJ1-2; D possibly corresponds to TRBD1 (5 bases). V was cut by 5 bases and J by 5 bases, with 12 bases left in between. The germline V gene has CDR1 MGHDK and CDR2 SYGVNS. The CDR3 has 13 amino acids. The CDR3 nucleotides read TGTGCCAGCAGTTGGGGGACGGAATATGGCTACACCTTC. This sequence encodes CASSWGTEYGYTF.

This clonotype was recorded a few times. The gene calls are TRBV19 and TRBJ1-5; D is uncertain. Germline V gene sequence: CDR1 LNHDA, CDR2 SQIVND (reference sequence). V lost 9 bases and J 5 bases, leaving 14 bases between the germline ends. This CDR3 region has 13 residues. CDR3 bases: TGTGCCAGCAGAACAGAGACTCATCAGCCCCAGCATTTT. Its translation: CASRTETHQPQHF.

This clonotype has ten or more counts. The V call is TRBV5-1, the J call TRBJ1-2, with D unclear. This CDR3 comprises 13 residues. Between the trimmed V and J ends, which lost 0 bases and 5 bases, there was a span of 8 bases. CDR1 is SGHRS and CDR2 is YFSETQ in the germline V gene. CDR3 protein: CASSLEEGYGYTF. The DNA for the CDR3 is TGCGCCAGCAGCTTGGAGGAGGGTTATGGCTACACCTTC. The entire variable domain, with the rest obtained from reference TRBV5-1 and TRBJ1-2, is as follows: KAGVTQTPRYLIKTRGQQVTLSCSPISGHRSVSWYQQTPGQGLQFLFEYFSETQRNKGNFPGRFSGRQFSNSRSEMNVSTLELGDSALYLCASSLEEGYGYTFGSGTRLTVV.

This clonotype was seen only a few times. This chain links TRBV7-6 with TRBJ2-7; D is unresolved. The germline gives CDR1 SGHVS, CDR2 FNYEAQ. Trimming shortened V by 5 bases and J by 0 bases, and 20 bases separated the two germline ends. The CDR3 consists of 17 residues. Here the CDR3 DNA reads TGTGCCAGCAGCCCTTGGGCCGGACGTAGGAGCTCCTACGAGCAGTACTTC. It translates to CASSPWAGRRSSYEQYF.

The chain couples TRBV7-7 to TRBJ1-4, with D possibly matching TRBD1 (5 bases). The V end was cut by 5 bases, the J end by 8 bases, with 18 bases between. The V gene's germline CDR1 is SSHAT and CDR2 FNYEAQ (reference sequence). The CDR3 runs to 15 residues. For the CDR3, the DNA is TGTGCCAGCAGCCCGCAGGGATCATCCCTCGAAAAACTGTTTTTT. It yields the protein CASSPQGSSLEKLFF.

This chain joins TRBV7-2 and TRBJ1-4, with TRBD1 matching over 11 bases. Germline loops: CDR1 SGHTA, CDR2 FQGNSA. The CDR3 runs 15 residues. Trimming cost V 4 bases and J 6 bases; bases outside gene matches: 4. The CDR3: CASSYRTGGHEKLFF. The CDR3 nucleotides read TGTGCCAGCAGCTACCGGACAGGGGGCCATGAAAAACTGTTTTTT.

The chain uses TRBV24-1 and TRBJ2-2, with D perhaps matching TRBD1 (5 bases). Germline assignment: CDR1 KGHDR and CDR2 SFDVKD. The germline V and J ends were trimmed by 11 bases and 1 base, with 16 bases remaining between them. The CDR3 spans 15 residues. The CDR3 bases are TGTGCCAGTAGCCCCGGACAATTGAACACCGGGGAGCTGTTTTTT. Encoded protein: CASSPGQLNTGELFF.